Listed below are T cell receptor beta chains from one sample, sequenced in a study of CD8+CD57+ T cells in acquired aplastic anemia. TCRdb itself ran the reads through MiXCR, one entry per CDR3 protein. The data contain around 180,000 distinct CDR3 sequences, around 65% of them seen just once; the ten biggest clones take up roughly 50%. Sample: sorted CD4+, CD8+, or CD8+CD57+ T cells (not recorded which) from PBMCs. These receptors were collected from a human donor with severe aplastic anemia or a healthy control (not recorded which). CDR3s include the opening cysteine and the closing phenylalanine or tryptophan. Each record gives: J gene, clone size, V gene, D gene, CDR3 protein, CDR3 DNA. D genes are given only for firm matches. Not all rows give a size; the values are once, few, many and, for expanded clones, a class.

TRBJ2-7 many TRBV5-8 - CASSQNRDEQYF TGTGCCAGCAGCCAGAATCGGGACGAGCAGTACTTC
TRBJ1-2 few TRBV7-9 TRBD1 CASSLAGTGYGYTF TGTGCCAGCAGCTTAGCTGGGACAGGCTATGGCTACACCTTC
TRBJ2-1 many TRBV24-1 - CATSDLGLNEQFF TGTGCCACCAGTGATTTAGGGCTCAATGAGCAGTTCTTC
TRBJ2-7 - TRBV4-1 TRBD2 CASSQDRAGGYEQYF TGCGCCAGCAGCCAAGATAGAGCGGGAGGCTACGAGCAGTACTTC
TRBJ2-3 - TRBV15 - CATSWGPRKDTQYF TGTGCCACCAGCTGGGGACCTCGGAAAGATACGCAGTATTTT
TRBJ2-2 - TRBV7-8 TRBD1 CASSHYRGRVTGELFF TGTGCCAGCAGCCACTACAGGGGGCGGGTAACCGGGGAGCTGTTTTTT
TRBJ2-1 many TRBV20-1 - CSARDLDSSSYNEQFF TGCAGTGCTAGAGATTTGGACTCTAGCTCCTACAATGAGCAGTTCTTC
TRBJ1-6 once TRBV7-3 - CASSHGTNNSPLHF TGTGCCAGCAGCCATGGGACCAATAATTCACCCCTCCACTTT
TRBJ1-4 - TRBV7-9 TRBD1 CASSDDRGSGEKLFF TGTGCCAGCAGCGACGACAGGGGTAGCGGCGAAAAACTGTTTTTT
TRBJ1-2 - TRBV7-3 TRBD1 CASSLTDRHGYTF TGTGCCAGCAGCTTAACGGACAGGCACGGCTACACCTTC
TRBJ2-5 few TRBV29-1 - CSVSDSLGETQYF TGCAGCGTTTCGGACAGCTTAGGGGAGACCCAGTACTTC
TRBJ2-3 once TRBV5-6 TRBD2 CASSLWASGGYTQYF TGTGCCAGCAGCTTATGGGCTAGCGGGGGTTATACGCAGTATTTT
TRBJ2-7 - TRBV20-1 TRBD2 CSTGLAGYEQYF TGCAGTACCGGACTAGCGGGCTACGAGCAGTACTTC
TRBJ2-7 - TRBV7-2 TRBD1 CASSFFSDRVGEQYF TGTGCCAGCAGCTTTTTTTCCGACAGGGTAGGGGAGCAGTACTTC
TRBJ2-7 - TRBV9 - CASSDSGTPIYEQYF TGTGCCAGCAGCGATTCCGGGACACCTATATACGAGCAGTACTTC
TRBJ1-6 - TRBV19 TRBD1 CASSRGQGGTYNSPLHF TGTGCCAGTAGTCGAGGTCAGGGGGGCACCTATAATTCACCCCTCCACTTT
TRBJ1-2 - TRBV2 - CASRGHSGTPNNYGYTF TGTGCCAGCAGGGGCCACTCCGGGACACCTAATAACTATGGCTACACCTTC
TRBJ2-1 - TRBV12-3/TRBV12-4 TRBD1 CASSPTGGVYNEQFF TGTGCCAGCAGCCCTACAGGGGGTGTCTACAATGAGCAGTTCTTC
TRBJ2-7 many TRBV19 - CASSMGRYEQYF TGTGCCAGTAGTATGGGGAGGTACGAGCAGTACTTC
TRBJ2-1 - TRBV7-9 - CASSRNRVGDYNEQFF TGTGCCAGCAGCCGCAACAGGGTAGGAGACTACAATGAGCAGTTCTTC
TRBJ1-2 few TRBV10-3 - CAISESGDGYGYTF TGTGCCATCAGTGAGTCGGGGGACGGTTATGGCTACACCTTC
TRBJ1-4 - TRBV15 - CATSREVEKLFF TGTGCCACCAGCAGAGAGGTTGAAAAACTGTTTTTT
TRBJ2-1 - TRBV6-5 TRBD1 CASSYSGTGEGETQFF TGTGCCAGCAGTTACTCTGGGACAGGTGAAGGGGAGACCCAGTTCTTC
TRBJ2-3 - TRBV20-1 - CSARGETDTQYF TGCAGTGCTAGAGGGGAAACAGATACGCAGTATTTT